This T cell receptor (beta chain) is drawn from a study of blood T cell repertoires in COVID-19. In the study overall: Acute and convalescent COVID-19 samples came from the United States, Italy and Spain. The cDNA or gDNA used as material had been derived from T cells, B-cell-depleted T cells, or PBMCs.

Per the original data handling: By means of reference gene primer amplification, nucleated cell counts were estimated. Clones were read by immunoSEQ multiplex PCR, and TCRdb kept only the in-frame ones, dropping some. For V, J and clone size, that table is used; D and trimming come from the DNA. Among about 150,000 clones, 75% to 90% were seen once, and the ten largest hold roughly 2.9%. The source of this sequence is an older woman with acute or convalescent COVID-19. The specimen was peripheral blood.

Here the CDR3 DNA reads TGCGCCAGCAGCCAAGCCCCAGCGGGAGCCTACAATGAGCAGTTCTTC. Its translation is CASSQAPAGAYNEQFF. The chain uses TRBV4-3 and TRBJ2-1; 8 bases line up with TRBD2. Germline-derived CDR1 and CDR2 are LGHNA and YSLEER. This CDR3 spans 16 amino acids. V shed 1 base, J shed 2 bases, and the junction held 4 bases outside the gene matches.